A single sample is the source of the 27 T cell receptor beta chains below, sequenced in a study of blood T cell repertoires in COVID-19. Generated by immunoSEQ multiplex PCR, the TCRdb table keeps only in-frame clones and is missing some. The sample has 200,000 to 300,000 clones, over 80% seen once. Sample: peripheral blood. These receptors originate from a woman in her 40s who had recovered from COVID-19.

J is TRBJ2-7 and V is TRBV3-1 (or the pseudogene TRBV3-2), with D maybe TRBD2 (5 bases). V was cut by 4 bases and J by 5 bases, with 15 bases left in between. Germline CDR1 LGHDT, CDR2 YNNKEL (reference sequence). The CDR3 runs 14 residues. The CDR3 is CASSPHPPGNEQYF. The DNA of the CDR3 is TGTGCCAGCAGCCCCCATCCCCCGGGGAACGAGCAGTACTTC.

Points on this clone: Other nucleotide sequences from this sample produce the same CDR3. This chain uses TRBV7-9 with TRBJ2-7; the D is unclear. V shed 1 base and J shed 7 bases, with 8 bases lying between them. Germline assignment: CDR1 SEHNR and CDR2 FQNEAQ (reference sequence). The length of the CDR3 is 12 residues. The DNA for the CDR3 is TGTGCCAGCAGCTTAGGGCCGCGGGAGCAGTACTTC. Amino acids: CASSLGPREQYF.

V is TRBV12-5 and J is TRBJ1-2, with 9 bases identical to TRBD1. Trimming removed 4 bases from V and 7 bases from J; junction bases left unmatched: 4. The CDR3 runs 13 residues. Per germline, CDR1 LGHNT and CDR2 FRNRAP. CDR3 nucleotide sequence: TGTGCTAGTGGTTGGGGGACAGGGTTTGGCTACACCTTC. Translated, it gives CASGWGTGFGYTF.

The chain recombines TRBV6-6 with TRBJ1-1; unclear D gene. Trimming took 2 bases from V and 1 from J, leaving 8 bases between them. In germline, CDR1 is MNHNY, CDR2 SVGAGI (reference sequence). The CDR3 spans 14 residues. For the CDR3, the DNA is TGTGCCAGCAGTTACCGTTCTACGAACACTGAAGCTTTCTTT. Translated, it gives CASSYRSTNTEAFF.

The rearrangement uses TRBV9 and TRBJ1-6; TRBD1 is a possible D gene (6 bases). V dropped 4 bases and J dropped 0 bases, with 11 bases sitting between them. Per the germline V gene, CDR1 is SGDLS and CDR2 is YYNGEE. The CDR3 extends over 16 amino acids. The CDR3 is CASSPQGSSYNSPLHF. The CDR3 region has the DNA TGTGCCAGCAGCCCGCAGGGGAGCTCCTATAATTCACCCCTCCACTTT.

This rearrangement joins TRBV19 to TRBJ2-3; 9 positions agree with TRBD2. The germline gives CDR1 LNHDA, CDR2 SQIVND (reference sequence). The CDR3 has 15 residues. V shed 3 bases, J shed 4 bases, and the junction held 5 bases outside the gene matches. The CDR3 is CASSMGLAGPDTQYF. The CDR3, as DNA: TGTGCCAGTAGTATGGGTCTAGCGGGACCAGATACGCAGTATTTT. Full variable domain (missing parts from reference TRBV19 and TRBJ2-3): DGGITQSPKYLFRKEGQNVTLSCEQNLNHDAMYWYRQDPGQGLRLIYYSQIVNDFQKGDIAEGYSVSREKKESFPLTVTSAQKNPTAFYLCASSMGLAGPDTQYFGPGTRLTVL.

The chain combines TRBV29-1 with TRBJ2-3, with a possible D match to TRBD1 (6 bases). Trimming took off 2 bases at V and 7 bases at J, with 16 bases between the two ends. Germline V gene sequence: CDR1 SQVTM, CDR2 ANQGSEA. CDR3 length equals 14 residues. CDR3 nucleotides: TGCAGCGTTGAAAGGTGGCAGGGGATGAATACGCAGTATTTT. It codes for CSVERWQGMNTQYF.

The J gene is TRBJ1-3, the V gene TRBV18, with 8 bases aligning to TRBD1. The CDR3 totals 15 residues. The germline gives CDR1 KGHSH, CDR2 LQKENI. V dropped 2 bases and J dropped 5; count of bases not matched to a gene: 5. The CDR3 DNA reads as TGTGCCAGCTCACCAGGATGGACAGGGAGAAACACCATATATTTT. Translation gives CASSPGWTGRNTIYF.

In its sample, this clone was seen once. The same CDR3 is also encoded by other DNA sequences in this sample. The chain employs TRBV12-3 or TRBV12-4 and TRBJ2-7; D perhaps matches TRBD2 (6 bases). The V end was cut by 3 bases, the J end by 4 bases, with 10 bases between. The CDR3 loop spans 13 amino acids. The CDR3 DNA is TGTGCCAGCAGTTTTGGCCGGGGGTACGAGCAGTACTTC. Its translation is CASSFGRGYEQYF.

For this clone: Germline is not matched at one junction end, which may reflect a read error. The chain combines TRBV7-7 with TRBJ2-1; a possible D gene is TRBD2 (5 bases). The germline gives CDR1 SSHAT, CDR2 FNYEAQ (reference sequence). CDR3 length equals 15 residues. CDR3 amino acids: CASSLGTGMTHEQFF. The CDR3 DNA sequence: TGTGCTAGCAGCTTAGGTACGGGAATGACCCATGAGCAGTTCTTC. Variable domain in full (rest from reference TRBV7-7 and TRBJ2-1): GAGVSQSPRYKVTKRGQDVTLRCDPISSHATLYWYQQALGQGPEFLTYFNYEAQPDKSGLPSDRFSAERPEGSISTLTIQRTEQRDSAMYRCASSLGTGMTHEQFFGPGTRLTVL.

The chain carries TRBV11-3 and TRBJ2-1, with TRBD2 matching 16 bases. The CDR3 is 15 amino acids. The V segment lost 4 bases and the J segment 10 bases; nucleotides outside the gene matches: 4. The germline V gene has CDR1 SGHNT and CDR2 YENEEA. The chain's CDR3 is CASSSGLAGGQEQFF. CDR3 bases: TGTGCCAGCAGCTCGGGACTAGCGGGGGGGCAGGAGCAGTTCTTC.

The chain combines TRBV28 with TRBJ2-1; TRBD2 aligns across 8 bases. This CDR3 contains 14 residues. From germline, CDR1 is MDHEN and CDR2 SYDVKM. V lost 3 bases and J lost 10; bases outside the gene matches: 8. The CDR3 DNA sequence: TGTGCCAGCAGTTTCCGCCATCGCGGGGGGGAGCAGTTCTTC. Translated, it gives CASSFRHRGGEQFF.

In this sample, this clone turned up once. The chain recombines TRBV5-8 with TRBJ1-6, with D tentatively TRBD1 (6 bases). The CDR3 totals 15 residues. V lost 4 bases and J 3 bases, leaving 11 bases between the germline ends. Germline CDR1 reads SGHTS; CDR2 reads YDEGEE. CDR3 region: CASSPGANYNSPLHF. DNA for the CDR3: TGTGCCAGCAGCCCAGGGGCGAACTATAATTCACCCCTCCACTTT.

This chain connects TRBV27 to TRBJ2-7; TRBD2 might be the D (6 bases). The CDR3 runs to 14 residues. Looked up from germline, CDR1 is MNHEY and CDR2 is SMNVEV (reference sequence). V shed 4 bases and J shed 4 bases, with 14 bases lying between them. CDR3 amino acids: CASSWRGEGYEQYF. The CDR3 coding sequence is TGTGCCAGCAGTTGGAGGGGCGAGGGTTACGAGCAGTACTTC.

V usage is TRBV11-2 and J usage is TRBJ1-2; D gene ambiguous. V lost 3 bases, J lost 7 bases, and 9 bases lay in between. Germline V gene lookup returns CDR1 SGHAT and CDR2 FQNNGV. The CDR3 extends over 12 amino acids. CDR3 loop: CASSLVSGGYTF. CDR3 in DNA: TGTGCCAGCAGCTTGGTCTCGGGTGGCTACACCTTC.

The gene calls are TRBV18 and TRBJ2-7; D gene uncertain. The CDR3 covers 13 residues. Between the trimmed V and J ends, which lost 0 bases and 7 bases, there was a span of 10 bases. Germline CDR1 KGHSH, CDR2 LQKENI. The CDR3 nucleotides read TGTGCCAGCTCACCACCTATGCTACTTGAGCAGTACTTC. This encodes CASSPPMLLEQYF.

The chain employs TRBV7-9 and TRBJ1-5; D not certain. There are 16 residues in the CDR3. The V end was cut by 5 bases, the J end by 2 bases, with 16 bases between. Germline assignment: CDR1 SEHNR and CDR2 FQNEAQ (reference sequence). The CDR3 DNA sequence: TGTGCCAGCAGCCTCGTCTCGGGAATCGGCAATCAGCCCCAGCATTTT. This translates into CASSLVSGIGNQPQHF.

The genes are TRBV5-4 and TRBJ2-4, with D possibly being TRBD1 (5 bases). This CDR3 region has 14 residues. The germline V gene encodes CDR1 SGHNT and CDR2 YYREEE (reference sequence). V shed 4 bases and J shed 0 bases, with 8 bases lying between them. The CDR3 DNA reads TGTGCCAGCAGCCCGACAGTAGCCAAAAACATTCAGTACTTC. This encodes CASSPTVAKNIQYF.

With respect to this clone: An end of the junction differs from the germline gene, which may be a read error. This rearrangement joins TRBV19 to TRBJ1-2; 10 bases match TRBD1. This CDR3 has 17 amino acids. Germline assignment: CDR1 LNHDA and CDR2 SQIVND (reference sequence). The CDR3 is CASSRTVDRGISYGHTF. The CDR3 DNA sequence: TGTGCCAGTAGTAGGACGGTGGACAGGGGGATTAGCTATGGCCACACCTTC.

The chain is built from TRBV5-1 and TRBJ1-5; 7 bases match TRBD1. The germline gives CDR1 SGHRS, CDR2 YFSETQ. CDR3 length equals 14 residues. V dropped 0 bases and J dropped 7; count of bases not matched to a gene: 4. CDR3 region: CASSLGQGQQPQHF. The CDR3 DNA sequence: TGCGCCAGCAGCTTGGGACAGGGCCAGCAGCCCCAGCATTTT.

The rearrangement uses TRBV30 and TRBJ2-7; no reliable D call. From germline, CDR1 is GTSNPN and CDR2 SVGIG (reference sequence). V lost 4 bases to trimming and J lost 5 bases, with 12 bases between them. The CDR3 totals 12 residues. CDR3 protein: CAWTSGSHEQYF. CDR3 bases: TGTGCCTGGACCTCCGGGTCCCACGAGCAGTACTTC.

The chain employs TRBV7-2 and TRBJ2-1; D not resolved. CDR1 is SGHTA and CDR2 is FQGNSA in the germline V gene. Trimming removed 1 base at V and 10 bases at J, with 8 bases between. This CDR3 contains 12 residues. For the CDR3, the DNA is TGTGCCAGCAGCTTAGGTTGGGCAGAGCAGTTCTTC. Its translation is CASSLGWAEQFF.

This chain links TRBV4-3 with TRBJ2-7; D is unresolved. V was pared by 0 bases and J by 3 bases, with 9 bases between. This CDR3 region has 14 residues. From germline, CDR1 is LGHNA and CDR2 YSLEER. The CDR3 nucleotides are TGCGCCAGCAGCCAAGATGGCACAAACTACGAGCAGTACTTC. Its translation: CASSQDGTNYEQYF.

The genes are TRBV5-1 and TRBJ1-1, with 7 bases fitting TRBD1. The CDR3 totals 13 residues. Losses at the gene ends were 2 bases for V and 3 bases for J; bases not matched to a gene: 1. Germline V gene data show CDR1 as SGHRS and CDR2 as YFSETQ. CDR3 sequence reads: CASSFTGDTEAFF. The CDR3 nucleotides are TGCGCCAGCAGCTTTACAGGGGACACTGAAGCTTTCTTT.

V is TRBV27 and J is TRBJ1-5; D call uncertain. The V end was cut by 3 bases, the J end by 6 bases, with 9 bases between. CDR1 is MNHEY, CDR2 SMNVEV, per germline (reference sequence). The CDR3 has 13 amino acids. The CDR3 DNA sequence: TGTGCCAGCAGTTTGACGGGGTTTCAGCCCCAGCATTTT. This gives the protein CASSLTGFQPQHF.

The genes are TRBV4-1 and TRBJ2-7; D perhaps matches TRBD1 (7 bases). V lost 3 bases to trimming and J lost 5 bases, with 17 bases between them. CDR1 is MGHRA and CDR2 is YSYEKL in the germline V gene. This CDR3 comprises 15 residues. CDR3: CASSHADRPGDEQYF. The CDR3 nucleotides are TGCGCCAGCAGCCACGCGGACAGGCCGGGGGACGAGCAGTACTTC.

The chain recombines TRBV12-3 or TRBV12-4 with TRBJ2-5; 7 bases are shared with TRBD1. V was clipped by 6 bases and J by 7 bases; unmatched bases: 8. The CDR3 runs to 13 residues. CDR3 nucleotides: TGTGCCAGCAGCGTGACAGGGACGGTGACCCAGTACTTC. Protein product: CASSVTGTVTQYF.